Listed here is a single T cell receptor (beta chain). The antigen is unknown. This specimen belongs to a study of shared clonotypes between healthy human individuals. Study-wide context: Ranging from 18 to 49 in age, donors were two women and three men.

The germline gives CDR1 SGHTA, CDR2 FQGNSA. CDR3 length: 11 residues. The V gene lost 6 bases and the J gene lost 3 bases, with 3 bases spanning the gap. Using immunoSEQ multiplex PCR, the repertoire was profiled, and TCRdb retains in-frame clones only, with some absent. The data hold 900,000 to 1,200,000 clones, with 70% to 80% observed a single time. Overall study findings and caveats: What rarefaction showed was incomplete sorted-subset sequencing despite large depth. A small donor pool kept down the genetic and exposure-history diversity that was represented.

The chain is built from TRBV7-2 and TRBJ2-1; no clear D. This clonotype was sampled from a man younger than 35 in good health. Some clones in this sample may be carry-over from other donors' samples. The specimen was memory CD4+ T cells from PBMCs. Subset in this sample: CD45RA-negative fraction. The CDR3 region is CASRGYNEQFF. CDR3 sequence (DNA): TGTGCCAGCAGGGGCTACAATGAGCAGTTCTTC.